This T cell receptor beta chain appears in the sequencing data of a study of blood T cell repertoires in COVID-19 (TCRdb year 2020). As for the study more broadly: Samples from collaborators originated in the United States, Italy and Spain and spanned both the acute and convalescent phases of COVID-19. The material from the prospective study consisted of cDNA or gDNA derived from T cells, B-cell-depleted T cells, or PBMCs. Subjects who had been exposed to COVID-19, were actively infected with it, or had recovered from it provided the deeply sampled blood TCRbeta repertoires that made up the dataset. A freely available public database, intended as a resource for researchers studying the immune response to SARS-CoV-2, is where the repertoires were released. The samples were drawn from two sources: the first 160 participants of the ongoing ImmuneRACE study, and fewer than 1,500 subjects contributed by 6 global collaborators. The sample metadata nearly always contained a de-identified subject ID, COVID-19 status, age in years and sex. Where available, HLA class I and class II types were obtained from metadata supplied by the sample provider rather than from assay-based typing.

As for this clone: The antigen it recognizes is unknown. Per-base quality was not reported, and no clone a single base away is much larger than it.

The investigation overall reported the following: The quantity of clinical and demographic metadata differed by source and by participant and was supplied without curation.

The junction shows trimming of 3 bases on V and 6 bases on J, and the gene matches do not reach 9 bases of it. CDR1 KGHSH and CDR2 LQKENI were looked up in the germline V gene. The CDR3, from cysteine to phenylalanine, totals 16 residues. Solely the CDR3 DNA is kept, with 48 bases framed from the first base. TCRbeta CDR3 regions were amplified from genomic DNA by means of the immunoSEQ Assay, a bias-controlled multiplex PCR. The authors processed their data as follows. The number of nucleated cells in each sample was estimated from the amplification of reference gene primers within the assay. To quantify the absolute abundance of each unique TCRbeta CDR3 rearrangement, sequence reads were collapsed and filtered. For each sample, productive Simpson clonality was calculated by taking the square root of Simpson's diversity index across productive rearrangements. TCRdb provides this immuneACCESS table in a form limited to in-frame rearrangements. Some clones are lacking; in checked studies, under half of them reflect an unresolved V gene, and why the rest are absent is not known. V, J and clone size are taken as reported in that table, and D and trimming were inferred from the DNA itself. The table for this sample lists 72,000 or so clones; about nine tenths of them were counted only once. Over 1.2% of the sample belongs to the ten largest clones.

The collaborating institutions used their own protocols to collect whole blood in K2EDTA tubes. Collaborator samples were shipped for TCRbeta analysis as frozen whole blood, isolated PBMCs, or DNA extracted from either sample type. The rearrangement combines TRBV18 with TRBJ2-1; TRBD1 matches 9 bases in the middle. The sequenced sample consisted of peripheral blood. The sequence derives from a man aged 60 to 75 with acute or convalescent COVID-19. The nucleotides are TGTGCCAGCTCACCTTACAGGGGGCGGAGTGGCAATGAGCAGTTCTTC. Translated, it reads CASSPYRGRSGNEQFF.